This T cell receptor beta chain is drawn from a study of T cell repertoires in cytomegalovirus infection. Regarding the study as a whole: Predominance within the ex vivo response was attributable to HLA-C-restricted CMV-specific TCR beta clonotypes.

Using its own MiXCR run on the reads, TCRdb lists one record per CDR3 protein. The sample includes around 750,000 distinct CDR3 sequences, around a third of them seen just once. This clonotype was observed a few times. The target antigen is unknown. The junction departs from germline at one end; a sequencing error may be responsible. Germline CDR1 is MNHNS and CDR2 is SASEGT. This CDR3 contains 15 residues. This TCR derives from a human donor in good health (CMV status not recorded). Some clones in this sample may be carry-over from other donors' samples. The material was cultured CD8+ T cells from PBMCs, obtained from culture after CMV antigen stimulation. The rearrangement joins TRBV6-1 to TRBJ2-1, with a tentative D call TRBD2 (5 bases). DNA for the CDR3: TGTGCCAGCAGTAAAGCGGAGAGACCGAACAATGAGCAGTTCTTC. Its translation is CASSKAERPNNEQFF.